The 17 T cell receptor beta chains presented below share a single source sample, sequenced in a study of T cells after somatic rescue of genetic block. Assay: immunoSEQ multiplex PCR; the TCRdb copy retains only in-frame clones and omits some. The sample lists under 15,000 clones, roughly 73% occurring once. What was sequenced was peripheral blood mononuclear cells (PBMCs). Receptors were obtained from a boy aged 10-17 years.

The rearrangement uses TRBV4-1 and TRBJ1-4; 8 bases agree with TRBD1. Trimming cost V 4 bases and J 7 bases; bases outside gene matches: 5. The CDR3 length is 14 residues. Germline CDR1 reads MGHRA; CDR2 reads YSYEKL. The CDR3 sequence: CASSRQGPGEKLFF. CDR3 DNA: TGCGCCAGCAGCCGACAGGGGCCAGGTGAAAAACTGTTTTTT.

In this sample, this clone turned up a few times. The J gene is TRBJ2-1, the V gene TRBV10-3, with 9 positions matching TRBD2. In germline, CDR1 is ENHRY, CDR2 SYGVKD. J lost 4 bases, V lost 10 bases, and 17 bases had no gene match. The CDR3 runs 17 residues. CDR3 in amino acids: CATRSGLGGRGYNEQFF. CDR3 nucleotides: TGTGCCACTCGAAGCGGGCTAGGCGGGAGGGGATACAATGAGCAGTTCTTC.

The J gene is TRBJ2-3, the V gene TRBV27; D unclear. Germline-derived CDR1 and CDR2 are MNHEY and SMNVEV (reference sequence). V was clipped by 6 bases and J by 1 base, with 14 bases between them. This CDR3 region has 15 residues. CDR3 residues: CASRTRRRGTDTQYF. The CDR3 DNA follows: TGTGCCAGCAGAACCCGAAGGCGAGGCACAGATACGCAGTATTTT.

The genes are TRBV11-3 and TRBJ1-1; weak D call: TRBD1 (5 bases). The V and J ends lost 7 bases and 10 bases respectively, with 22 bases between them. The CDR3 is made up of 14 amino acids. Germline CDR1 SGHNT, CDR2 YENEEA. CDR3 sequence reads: CASTTRQLLTGAFF. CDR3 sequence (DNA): TGTGCCAGCACTACTAGACAGCTGCTAACAGGAGCTTTCTTT.

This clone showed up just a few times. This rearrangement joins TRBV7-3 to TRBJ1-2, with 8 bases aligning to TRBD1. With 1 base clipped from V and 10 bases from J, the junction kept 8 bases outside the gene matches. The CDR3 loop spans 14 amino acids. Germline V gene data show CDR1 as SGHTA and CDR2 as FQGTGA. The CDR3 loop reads CASSLRTGSNNYTF. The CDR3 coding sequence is TGTGCCAGCAGCTTAAGGACAGGGTCGAATAACTACACCTTC.

DNA of the CDR3: TGTGCCAGCTCTTTGTGGGGCGCAGATACGCAGTATTTT. Translated, it gives CASSLWGADTQYF. The J gene is TRBJ2-3, the V gene TRBV6-5; TRBD1 might be the D (5 bases). CDR1 is MNHEY and CDR2 is SVGAGI in the germline V gene. Trimming took 8 bases from V and 4 from J, leaving 13 bases between them. This CDR3 is built from 13 residues.

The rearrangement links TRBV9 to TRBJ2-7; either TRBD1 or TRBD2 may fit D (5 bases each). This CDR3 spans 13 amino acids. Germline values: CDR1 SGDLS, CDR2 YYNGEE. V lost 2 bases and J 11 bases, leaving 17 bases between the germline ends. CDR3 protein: CASSVLLGPPEYF. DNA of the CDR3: TGTGCCAGCAGCGTCTTGCTGGGACCGCCAGAGTACTTC. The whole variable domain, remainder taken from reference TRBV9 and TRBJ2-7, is DSGVTQTPKHLITATGQRVTLRCSPRSGDLSVYWYQQSLDQGLQFLIQYYNGEERAKGNILERFSAQQFPDLHSELNLSSLELGDSALYFCASSVLLGPPEYFGPGTRLTVT.

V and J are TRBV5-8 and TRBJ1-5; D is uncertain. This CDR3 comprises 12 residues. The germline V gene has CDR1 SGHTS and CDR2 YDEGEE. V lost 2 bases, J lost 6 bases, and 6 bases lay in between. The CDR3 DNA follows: TGTGCCAGCAGCTTTTTGTTTCAGCCCCAGCATTTT. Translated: CASSFLFQPQHF.

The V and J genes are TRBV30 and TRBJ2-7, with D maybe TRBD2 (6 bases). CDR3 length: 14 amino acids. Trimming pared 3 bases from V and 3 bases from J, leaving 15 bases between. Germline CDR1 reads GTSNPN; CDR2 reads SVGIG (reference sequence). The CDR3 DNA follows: TGTGCCTGGAGCCGACGGACTATCAACTACGAGCAGTACTTC. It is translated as CAWSRRTINYEQYF.

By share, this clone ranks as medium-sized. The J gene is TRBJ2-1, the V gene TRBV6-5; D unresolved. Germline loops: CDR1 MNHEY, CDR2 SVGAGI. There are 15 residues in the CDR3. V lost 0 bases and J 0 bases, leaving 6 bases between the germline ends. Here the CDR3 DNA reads TGTGCCAGCAGTTACTCACCCTCCTCCTACAATGAGCAGTTCTTC. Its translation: CASSYSPSSYNEQFF.

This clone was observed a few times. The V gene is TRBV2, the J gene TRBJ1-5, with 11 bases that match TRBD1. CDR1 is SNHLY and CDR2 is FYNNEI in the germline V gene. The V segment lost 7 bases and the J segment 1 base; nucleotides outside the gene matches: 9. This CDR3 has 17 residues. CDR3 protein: CASTLGTGGMSNQPQHF. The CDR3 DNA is TGTGCCAGCACCTTGGGGACAGGGGGAATGAGCAATCAGCCCCAGCATTTT.

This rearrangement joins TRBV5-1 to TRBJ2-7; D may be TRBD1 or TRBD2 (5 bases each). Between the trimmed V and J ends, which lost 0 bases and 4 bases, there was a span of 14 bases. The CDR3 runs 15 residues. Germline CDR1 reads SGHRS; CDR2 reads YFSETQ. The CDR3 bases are TGCGCCAGCAGCTTGGCCGGGACGTTTCCGTACGAGCAGTACTTC. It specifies CASSLAGTFPYEQYF.

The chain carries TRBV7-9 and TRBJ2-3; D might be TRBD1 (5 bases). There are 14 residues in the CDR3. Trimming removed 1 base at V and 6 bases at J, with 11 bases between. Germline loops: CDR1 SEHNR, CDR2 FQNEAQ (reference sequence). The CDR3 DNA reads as TGTGCCAGCAGCTTAGTCCAAGGGGCGGATACGCAGTATTTT. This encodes CASSLVQGADTQYF.

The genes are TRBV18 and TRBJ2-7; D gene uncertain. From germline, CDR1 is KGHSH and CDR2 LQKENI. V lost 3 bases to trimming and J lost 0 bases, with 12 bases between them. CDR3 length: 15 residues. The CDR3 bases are TGTGCCAGCTCACCCTACTTTCTACCCTCCTACGAGCAGTACTTC. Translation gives CASSPYFLPSYEQYF.

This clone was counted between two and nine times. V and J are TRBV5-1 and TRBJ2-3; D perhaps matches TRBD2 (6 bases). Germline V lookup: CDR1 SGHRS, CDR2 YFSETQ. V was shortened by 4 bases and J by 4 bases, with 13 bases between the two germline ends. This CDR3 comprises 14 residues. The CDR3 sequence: CASSPTSPPDTQYF. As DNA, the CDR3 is TGCGCCAGCAGCCCGACTAGTCCCCCAGATACGCAGTATTTT.

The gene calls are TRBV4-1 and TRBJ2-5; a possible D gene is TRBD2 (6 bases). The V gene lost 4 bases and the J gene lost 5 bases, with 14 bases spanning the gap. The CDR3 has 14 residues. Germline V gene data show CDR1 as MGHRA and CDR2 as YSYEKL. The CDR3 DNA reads TGCGCCAGCAGCCCTTGGACGGGGAGGGAGACCCAGTACTTC. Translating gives CASSPWTGRETQYF.

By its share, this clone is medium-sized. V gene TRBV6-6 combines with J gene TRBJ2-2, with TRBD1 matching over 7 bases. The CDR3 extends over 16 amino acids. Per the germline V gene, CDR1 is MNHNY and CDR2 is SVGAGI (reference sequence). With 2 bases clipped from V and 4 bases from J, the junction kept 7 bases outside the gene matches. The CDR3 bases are TGTGCCAGCAGTTACCCGGACAGGCTCCTCACCGGGGAGCTGTTTTTT. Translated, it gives CASSYPDRLLTGELFF.